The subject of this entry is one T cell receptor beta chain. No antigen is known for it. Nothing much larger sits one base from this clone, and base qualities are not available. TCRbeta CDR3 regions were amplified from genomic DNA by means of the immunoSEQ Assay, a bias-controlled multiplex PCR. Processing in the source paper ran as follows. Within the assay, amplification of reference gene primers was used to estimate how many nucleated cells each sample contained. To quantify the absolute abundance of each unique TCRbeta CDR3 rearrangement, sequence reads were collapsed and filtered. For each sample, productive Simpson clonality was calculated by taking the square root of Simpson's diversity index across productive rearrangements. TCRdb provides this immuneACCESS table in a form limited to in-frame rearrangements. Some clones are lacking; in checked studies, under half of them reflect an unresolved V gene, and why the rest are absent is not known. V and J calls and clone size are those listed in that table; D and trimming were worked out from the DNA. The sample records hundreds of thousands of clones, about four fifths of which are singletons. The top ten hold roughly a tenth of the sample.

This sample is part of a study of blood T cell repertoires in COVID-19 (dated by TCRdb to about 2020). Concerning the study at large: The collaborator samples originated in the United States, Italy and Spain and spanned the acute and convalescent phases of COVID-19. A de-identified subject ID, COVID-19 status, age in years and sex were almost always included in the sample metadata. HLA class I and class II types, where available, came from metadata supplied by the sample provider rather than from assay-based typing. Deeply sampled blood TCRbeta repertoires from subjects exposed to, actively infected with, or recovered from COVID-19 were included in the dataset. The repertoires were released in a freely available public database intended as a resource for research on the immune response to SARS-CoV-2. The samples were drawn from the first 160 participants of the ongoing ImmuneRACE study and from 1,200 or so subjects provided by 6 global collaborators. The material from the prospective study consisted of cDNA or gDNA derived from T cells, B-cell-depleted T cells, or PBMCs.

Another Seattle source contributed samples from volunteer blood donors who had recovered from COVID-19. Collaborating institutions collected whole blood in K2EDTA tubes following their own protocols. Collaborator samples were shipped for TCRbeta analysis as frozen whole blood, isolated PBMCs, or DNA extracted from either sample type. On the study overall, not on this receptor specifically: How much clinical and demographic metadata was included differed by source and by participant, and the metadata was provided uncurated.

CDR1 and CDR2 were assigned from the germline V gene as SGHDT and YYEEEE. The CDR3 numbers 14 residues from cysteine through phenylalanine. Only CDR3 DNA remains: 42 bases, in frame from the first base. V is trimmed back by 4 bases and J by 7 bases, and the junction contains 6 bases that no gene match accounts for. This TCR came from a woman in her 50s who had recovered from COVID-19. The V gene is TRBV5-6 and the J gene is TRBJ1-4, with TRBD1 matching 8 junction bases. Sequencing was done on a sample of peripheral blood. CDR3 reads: CASSARTGFEKLFF. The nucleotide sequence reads TGTGCCAGCAGCGCTCGGACAGGGTTTGAAAAACTGTTTTTT. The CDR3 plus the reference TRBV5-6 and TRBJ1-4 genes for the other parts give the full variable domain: DAGVTQSPTHLIKTRGQQVTLRCSPKSGHDTVSWYQQALGQGPQFIFQYYEEEERQRGNFPDRFSGHQFPNYSSELNVNALLLGDSALYLCASSARTGFEKLFFGSGTQLSVL.